This entry lists 21 T cell receptor beta chains sequenced from one sample in a study of cytomegalovirus exposure and HLA in healthy donors. Primers for the PCR totalled 60 Vbeta and 13 Jbeta. Assay: immunoSEQ multiplex PCR; the TCRdb copy retains only in-frame clones and omits some. This sample has over 120,000 clones, with around 80% found just once. Material for sequencing was PBMCs. All receptors derive from a middle-aged man in good health and CMV-seronegative.

The J gene is TRBJ1-4, the V gene TRBV5-6, with unresolved D. This CDR3 is built from 16 residues. The germline CDR1 and CDR2 sequences are SGHDT and YYEEEE. The V and J ends lost 8 bases and 0 bases respectively, with 17 bases between them. CDR3 in DNA: TGTGCCAGTAACTCGGGTACGGGAGCAACTAATGAAAAACTGTTTTTT. It encodes CASNSGTGATNEKLFF.

This clone was picked up a small number of times. The CDR3 DNA reads as TGTGCCAGCAGCTTCTCCCCCCAGGCTGAAGCTTTCTTT. Translating gives CASSFSPQAEAFF. The rearrangement uses TRBV7-2 and TRBJ1-1; D is undetermined. Germline assignment: CDR1 SGHTA and CDR2 FQGNSA. The CDR3 totals 13 residues. V lost 3 bases and J 6 bases, leaving 11 bases between the germline ends.

V is TRBV5-1 and J is TRBJ2-3; possibly TRBD1 for D (6 bases). This CDR3 comprises 16 residues. The germline V gene encodes CDR1 SGHRS and CDR2 YFSETQ. The V and J ends lost 4 bases and 6 bases respectively, with 21 bases between them. The CDR3 here is CASSPPDRLYRDTQYF. The CDR3 DNA reads as TGCGCCAGCAGCCCCCCCGACAGGTTATACAGGGATACGCAGTATTTT. Filled out from reference TRBV5-1 and TRBJ2-3, the complete variable domain reads KAGVTQTPRYLIKTRGQQVTLSCSPISGHRSVSWYQQTPGQGLQFLFEYFSETQRNKGNFPGRFSGRQFSNSRSEMNVSTLELGDSALYLCASSPPDRLYRDTQYFGPGTRLTVL.

The chain carries TRBV9 and TRBJ2-3; 10 bases are shared with TRBD2. This CDR3 is 17 amino acids long. V trimming: 0 bases; J trimming: 1 base; junction bases outside the gene matches: 5. Germline V gene lookup returns CDR1 SGDLS and CDR2 YYNGEE. DNA of the CDR3: TGTGCCAGCAGCGTAGTTGGAGCGGGGGGGGGCACAGATACGCAGTATTTT. This sequence encodes CASSVVGAGGGTDTQYF.

As DNA, the CDR3 is TGTGCCAGCAGCTTATCCAGGGGGCACCACGAGCAGTACTTC. Translation gives CASSLSRGHHEQYF. This chain links TRBV11-3 with TRBJ2-7; 8 nucleotides agree with TRBD1. The V segment lost 2 bases and the J segment 5 bases; nucleotides outside the gene matches: 5. Germline CDR1 reads SGHNT; CDR2 reads YENEEA. The CDR3 contains 14 residues. Combining the CDR3 with reference TRBV11-3 and TRBJ2-7 gives the whole variable domain EAGVVQSPRYKIIEKKQPVAFWCNPISGHNTLYWYLQNLGQGPELLIRYENEEAVDDSQLPKDRFSAERLKGVDSTLKIQPAELGDSAVYLCASSLSRGHHEQYFGPGTRLTVT.

This chain joins TRBV27 and TRBJ1-3; TRBD1 aligns across 8 bases. This CDR3 has 16 residues. With 0 bases clipped from V and 3 bases from J, the junction kept 4 bases outside the gene matches. Germline lookup yields CDR1 MNHEY and CDR2 SMNVEV (reference sequence). CDR3 coding DNA: TGTGCCAGCAGTTTATCGGGCAGGGGGCTTGGAAACACCATATATTTT. It yields the protein CASSLSGRGLGNTIYF.

The chain is built from TRBV6-1 and TRBJ1-1, with TRBD1 matching 8 bases. Germline V CDR1 and CDR2: MNHNS, SASEGT. V gave up 3 bases and J gave up 3 bases; unmatched junction bases: 6. The CDR3 has 15 amino acids. The CDR3 DNA reads TGTGCCAGCAGTGACCAACAGGGGGGATACACTGAAGCTTTCTTT. Its translation is CASSDQQGGYTEAFF.

This clone has just a few counts. CDR3 sequence reads: CASSLAWAGEGTQYF. The DNA of the CDR3 is TGTGCCAGCAGCTTAGCGTGGGCAGGGGAGGGGACCCAGTACTTC. The chain combines TRBV7-2 with TRBJ2-5; D perhaps matches TRBD2 (7 bases). The CDR3 runs 15 residues. The germline V gene encodes CDR1 SGHTA and CDR2 FQGNSA. V was cut by 0 bases and J by 7 bases, with 15 bases left in between.

The genes are TRBV15 and TRBJ2-5; a possible D gene is TRBD1 (5 bases). The better agreement between TRBJ2-7 and the DNA end casts doubt on the J call. The germline V gene has CDR1 LNHNV and CDR2 YYDKDF (reference sequence). CDR3 length: 12 amino acids. The CDR3 DNA follows: TGTGCCACCAGCAACACAGGTTACGAGCAGTACTTC. It yields the protein CATSNTGYEQYF.

This clone was recorded only once. This sample also contains other DNA sequences that code for the same CDR3. The chain has TRBV5-1 and TRBJ1-2; a weak D match, TRBD1 (5 bases). V was cut by 3 bases and J by 6 bases, with 18 bases left in between. From germline, CDR1 is SGHRS and CDR2 YFSETQ. This CDR3 is built from 15 residues. CDR3: CASSYPGQVAHGYTF. The CDR3 region has the DNA TGCGCCAGCAGCTACCCAGGGCAGGTGGCGCATGGCTACACCTTC.

The chain carries TRBV7-2 and TRBJ2-5; D remains unclear. Per germline, CDR1 SGHTA and CDR2 FQGNSA. There are 12 residues in the CDR3. Trimming cost V 2 bases and J 5 bases, with 6 bases left between them. CDR3 region: CASSLQRETQYF. In nucleotides, the CDR3 is TGTGCCAGCAGCTTACAACGGGAGACCCAGTACTTC.

This clone occurred once. This chain joins TRBV11-2 and TRBJ2-7, with TRBD1 identical over 9 bases. Germline V gene lookup returns CDR1 SGHAT and CDR2 FQNNGV. This CDR3 has 13 residues. Germline trimming cut 6 bases from V and 3 bases from J; bases unmatched to any gene: 3. The CDR3 region is CASRQGQGYEQYF. DNA for the CDR3: TGTGCCAGCAGGCAGGGACAGGGCTACGAGCAGTACTTC.

This chain connects TRBV5-1 to TRBJ2-7; 8 bases are a match to TRBD1. CDR1 and CDR2 (germline): SGHRS, YFSETQ. The CDR3 is 13 residues long. Unmatched junction bases numbered 3, after V lost 4 bases and J lost 3 bases. CDR3 in amino acids: CASSHGQGYEQYF. The CDR3 DNA is TGCGCCAGCAGCCACGGACAGGGCTACGAGCAGTACTTC. The whole variable domain, filled in from reference TRBV5-1 and TRBJ2-7, reads KAGVTQTPRYLIKTRGQQVTLSCSPISGHRSVSWYQQTPGQGLQFLFEYFSETQRNKGNFPGRFSGRQFSNSRSEMNVSTLELGDSALYLCASSHGQGYEQYFGPGTRLTVT.

This sequence joins TRBV7-2 and TRBJ1-1, with TRBD1 matching 7 bases. The ends lost 0 bases at V and 3 bases at J; junction bases unmatched: 7. Germline loops: CDR1 SGHTA, CDR2 FQGNSA. The CDR3 is 16 amino acids. CDR3 DNA sequence: TGTGCCAGCAGCTTAGCAGGTGGCAGGGGGGACACTGAAGCTTTCTTT. Its translation: CASSLAGGRGDTEAFF.

The chain links TRBV18 to TRBJ2-2; 9 bases map to TRBD1. The CDR3 is made up of 17 amino acids. Germline lookup yields CDR1 KGHSH and CDR2 LQKENI. V lost 3 bases to trimming and J lost 5 bases; unmatched junction nucleotides: 10. The CDR3 nucleotides are TGTGCCAGCTCACCCCTCATGGACAGGGGCGGGACCGGGGAGCTGTTTTTT. Residues: CASSPLMDRGGTGELFF. Combining the CDR3 with reference TRBV18 and TRBJ2-2 gives the whole variable domain NAGVMQNPRHLVRRRGQEARLRCSPMKGHSHVYWYRQLPEEGLKFMVYLQKENIIDESGMPKERFSAEFPKEGPSILRIQQVVRGDSAAYFCASSPLMDRGGTGELFFGEGSRLTVL.

The chain has TRBV21-1 and TRBJ1-2; the D call in the table, TRBD1, was not verified against the DNA. TRBV21-1 corresponds to a pseudogene. The length of the CDR3 is 14 residues. CDR3 region: CASSITGNPYGYTF. CDR3 nucleotide sequence: TGTGCCAGCAGCATAACAGGGAACCCCTATGGCTACACCTTC.

V and J are TRBV15 and TRBJ2-7, with 9 bases fitting TRBD1. The CDR3 has 15 residues. From germline, CDR1 is LNHNV and CDR2 YYDKDF (reference sequence). The V gene end was trimmed by 3 bases and the J gene end by 4 bases; junction bases not matched to a gene: 7. Here the CDR3 DNA reads TGTGCCACCAGCAGTGTAGGACAGGGGAAATACGAGCAGTACTTC. It codes for CATSSVGQGKYEQYF.

Written as DNA, the CDR3 is TGTGCCAGCAGCTTAGTTGCGGCTAACTACGAGCAGTACTTC. Amino acid sequence: CASSLVAANYEQYF. J is TRBJ2-7 and V is TRBV7-9; D gene uncertain. In germline, CDR1 is SEHNR, CDR2 FQNEAQ (reference sequence). V was pared by 1 base and J by 3 bases, with 10 bases between. CDR3 size: 14 residues.

Comment on this clone: The junction differs from germline at one of its ends, possibly a read error. Additional DNA sequences in this sample encode the identical CDR3. The V gene is TRBV7-6, the J gene TRBJ2-7; 10 bases align to TRBD2. The germline V gene has CDR1 SGHVS and CDR2 FNYEAQ. The CDR3 spans 14 residues. CDR3 region: CASSLGASGGPLFF. The CDR3 DNA sequence: TGTGCCAGCAGCTTAGGAGCTAGCGGGGGCCCTTTGTTTTTC.

The genes are TRBV7-2 and TRBJ2-2; 8 bases line up with TRBD1. With 1 base clipped from V and 6 bases from J, the junction kept 4 bases outside the gene matches. The CDR3 contains 15 residues. The germline V gene encodes CDR1 SGHTA and CDR2 FQGNSA. CDR3 nucleotides: TGTGCCAGCAGCTTAGGGACAGGGAAGGCCGGGGAGCTGTTTTTT. Its protein is CASSLGTGKAGELFF.

The genes are TRBV18 and TRBJ2-2, with 10 bases identical to TRBD2. Germline V lookup: CDR1 KGHSH, CDR2 LQKENI. The CDR3 loop spans 15 amino acids. Trimming cost V 5 bases and J 3 bases; bases outside gene matches: 3. CDR3 coding DNA: TGTGCCAGCTCAACTCTAGCGGGGGACACCGGGGAGCTGTTTTTT. It specifies CASSTLAGDTGELFF.